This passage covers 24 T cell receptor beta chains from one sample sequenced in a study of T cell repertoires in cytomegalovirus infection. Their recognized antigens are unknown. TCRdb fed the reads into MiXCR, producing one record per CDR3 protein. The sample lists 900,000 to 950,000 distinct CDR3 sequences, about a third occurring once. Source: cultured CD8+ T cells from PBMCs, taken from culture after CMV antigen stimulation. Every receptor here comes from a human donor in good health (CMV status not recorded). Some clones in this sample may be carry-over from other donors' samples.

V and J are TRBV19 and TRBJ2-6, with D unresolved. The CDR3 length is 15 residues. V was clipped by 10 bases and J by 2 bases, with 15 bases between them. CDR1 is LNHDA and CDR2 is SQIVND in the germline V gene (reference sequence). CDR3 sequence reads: CATRLKRTGANVLTF. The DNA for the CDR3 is TGTGCCACCCGTCTAAAGAGGACTGGGGCCAACGTCCTGACTTTC.

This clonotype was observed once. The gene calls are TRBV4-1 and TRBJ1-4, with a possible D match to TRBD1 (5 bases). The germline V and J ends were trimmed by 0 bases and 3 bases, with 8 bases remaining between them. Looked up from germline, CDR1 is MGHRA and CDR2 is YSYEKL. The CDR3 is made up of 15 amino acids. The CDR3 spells CASSQDWGANEKLFF. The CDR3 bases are TGCGCCAGCAGCCAAGATTGGGGGGCTAATGAAAAACTGTTTTTT.

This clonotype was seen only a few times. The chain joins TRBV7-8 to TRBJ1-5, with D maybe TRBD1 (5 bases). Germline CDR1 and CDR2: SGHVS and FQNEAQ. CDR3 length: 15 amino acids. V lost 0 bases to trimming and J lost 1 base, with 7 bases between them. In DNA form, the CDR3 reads TGTGCCAGCAGCTTAGCCGAGGGGAGCAATCAGCCCCAGCATTTT. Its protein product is CASSLAEGSNQPQHF.

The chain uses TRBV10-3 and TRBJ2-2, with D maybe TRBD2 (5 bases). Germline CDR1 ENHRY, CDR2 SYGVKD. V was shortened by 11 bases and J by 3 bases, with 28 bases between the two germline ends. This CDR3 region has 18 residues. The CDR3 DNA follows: TGTGCCGCCACCCGGCGACAAGGAGGTTTGCAGGACACCGGGGAGCTGTTTTTT. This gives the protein CAATRRQGGLQDTGELFF.

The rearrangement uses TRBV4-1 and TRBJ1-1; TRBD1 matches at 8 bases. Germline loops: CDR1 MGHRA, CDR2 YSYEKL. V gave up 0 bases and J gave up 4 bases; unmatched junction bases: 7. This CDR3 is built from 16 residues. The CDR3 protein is CASSQEYGQGGTEAFF. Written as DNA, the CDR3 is TGCGCCAGCAGCCAAGAGTATGGACAGGGAGGCACTGAAGCTTTCTTT.

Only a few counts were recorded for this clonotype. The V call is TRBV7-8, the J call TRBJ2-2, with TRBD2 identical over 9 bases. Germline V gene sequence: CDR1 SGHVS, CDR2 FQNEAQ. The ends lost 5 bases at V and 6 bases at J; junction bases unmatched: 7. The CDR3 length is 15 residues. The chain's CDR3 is CASSPRGGASGELFF. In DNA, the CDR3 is TGTGCCAGCAGCCCCCGCGGGGGGGCATCCGGGGAGCTGTTTTTT.

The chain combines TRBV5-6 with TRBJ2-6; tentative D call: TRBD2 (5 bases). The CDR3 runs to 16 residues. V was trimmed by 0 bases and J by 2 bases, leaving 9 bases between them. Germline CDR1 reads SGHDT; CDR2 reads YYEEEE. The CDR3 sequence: CASSLAERAGANVLTF. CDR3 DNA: TGTGCCAGCAGCTTGGCCGAGAGGGCTGGGGCCAACGTCCTGACTTTC.

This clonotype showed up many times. CDR3 in amino acids: CASSPGTSHTDTQYF. The CDR3 DNA is TGTGCCAGCAGCCCCGGGACTAGCCACACAGATACGCAGTATTTT. This chain connects TRBV27 to TRBJ2-3, with 9 bases matching TRBD2. From germline, CDR1 is MNHEY and CDR2 SMNVEV (reference sequence). The V gene end was trimmed by 6 bases and the J gene end by 2 bases; junction bases not matched to a gene: 6. The length of the CDR3 is 15 residues.

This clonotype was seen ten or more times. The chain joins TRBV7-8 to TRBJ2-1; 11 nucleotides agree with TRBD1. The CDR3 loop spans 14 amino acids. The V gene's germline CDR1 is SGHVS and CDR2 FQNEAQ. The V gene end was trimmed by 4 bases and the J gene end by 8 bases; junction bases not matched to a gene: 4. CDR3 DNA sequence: TGTGCCAGCAGCTACGGACAGGGGGCTCATGAGCAGTTCTTC. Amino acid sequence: CASSYGQGAHEQFF.

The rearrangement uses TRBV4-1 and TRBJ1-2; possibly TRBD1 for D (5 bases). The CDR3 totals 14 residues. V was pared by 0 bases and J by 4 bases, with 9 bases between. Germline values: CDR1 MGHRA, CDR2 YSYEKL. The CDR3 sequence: CASSQETTGYGYTF. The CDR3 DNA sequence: TGCGCCAGCAGCCAAGAAACCACAGGCTATGGCTACACCTTC.

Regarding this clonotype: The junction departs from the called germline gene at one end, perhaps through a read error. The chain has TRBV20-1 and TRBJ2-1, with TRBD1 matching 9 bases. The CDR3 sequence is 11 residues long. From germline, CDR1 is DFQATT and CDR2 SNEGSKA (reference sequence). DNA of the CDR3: TGCAGTGCTGGACAGGGGTATGAGCAGATCTTC. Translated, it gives CSAGQGYEQIF.

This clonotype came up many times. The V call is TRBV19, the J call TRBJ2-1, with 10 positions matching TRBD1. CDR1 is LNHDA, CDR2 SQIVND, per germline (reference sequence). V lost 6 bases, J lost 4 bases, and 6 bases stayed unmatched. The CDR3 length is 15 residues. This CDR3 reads CASSRGTGAYNEQFF. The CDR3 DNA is TGTGCCAGTAGCCGCGGGACAGGGGCTTACAATGAGCAGTTCTTC.

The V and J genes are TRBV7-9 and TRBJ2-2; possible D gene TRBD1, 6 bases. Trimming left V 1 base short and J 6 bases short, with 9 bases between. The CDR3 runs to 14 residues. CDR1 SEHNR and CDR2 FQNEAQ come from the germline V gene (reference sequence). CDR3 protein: CASSLVRTAGELFF. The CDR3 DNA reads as TGTGCCAGCAGCTTAGTCCGGACAGCCGGGGAGCTGTTTTTT.

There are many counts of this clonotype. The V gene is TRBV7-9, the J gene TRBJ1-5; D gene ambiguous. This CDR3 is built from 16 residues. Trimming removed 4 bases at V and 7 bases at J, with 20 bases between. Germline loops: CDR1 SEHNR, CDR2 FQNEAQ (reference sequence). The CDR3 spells CASSSGSSPNLQPQHF. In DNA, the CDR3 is TGTGCCAGCAGCTCCGGGTCCTCCCCAAACCTCCAGCCCCAGCATTTT.

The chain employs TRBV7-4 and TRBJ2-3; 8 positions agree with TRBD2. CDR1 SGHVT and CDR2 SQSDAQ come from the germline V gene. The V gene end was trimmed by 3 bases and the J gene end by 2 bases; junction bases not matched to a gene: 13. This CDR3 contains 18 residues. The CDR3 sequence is CASSFGLQLAVPTDTQYF. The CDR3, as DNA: TGTGCCAGCAGCTTCGGTCTCCAACTAGCGGTCCCCACAGATACGCAGTATTTT.

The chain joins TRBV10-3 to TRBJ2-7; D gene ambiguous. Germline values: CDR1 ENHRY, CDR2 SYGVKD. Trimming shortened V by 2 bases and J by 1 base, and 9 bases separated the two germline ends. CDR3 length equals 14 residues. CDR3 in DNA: TGTGCCATCAGTGAGCGGAACGGTTCCTACGAGCAGTACTTC. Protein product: CAISERNGSYEQYF.

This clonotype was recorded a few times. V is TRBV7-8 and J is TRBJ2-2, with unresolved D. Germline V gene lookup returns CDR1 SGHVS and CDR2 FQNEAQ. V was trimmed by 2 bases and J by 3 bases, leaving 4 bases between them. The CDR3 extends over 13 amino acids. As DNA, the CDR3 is TGTGCCAGCAGCTTAATGGACACCGGGGAGCTGTTTTTT. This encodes CASSLMDTGELFF.

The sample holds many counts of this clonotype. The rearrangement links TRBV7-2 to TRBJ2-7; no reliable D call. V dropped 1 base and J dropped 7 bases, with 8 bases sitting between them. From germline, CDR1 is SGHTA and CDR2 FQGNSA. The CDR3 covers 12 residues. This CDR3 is CASSLGWREQYV. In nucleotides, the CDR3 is TGTGCCAGCAGCTTAGGTTGGAGAGAGCAGTACGTC.

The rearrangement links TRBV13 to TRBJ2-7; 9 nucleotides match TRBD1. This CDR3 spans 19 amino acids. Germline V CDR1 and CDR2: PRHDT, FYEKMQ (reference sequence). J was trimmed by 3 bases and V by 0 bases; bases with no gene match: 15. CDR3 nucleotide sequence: TGTGCCAGCAGCTTAGGGGGCGGGACAGGGTATTTCGGTGGCTACGAGCAGTACTTC. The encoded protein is CASSLGGGTGYFGGYEQYF.

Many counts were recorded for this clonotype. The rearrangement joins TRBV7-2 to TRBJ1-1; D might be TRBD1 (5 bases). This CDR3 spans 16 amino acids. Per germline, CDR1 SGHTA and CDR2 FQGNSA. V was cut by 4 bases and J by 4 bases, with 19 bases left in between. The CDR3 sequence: CASSSTAGVLGTEAFF. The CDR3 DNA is TGTGCCAGCAGCTCGACAGCGGGGGTGTTGGGCACTGAAGCTTTCTTT. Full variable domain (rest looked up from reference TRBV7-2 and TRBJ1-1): GAGVSQSPSNKVTEKGKDVELRCDPISGHTALYWYRQSLGQGLEFLIYFQGNSAPDKSGLPSDRFSAERTGGSVSTLTIQRTQQEDSAVYLCASSSTAGVLGTEAFFGQGTRLTVV.

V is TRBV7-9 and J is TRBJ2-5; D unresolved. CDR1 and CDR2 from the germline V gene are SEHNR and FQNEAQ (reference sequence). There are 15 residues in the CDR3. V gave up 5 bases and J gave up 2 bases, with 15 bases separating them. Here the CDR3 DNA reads TGTGCCAGCAGCCTTTACACCTACGGGCAAGAGACCCAGTACTTC. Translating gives CASSLYTYGQETQYF.

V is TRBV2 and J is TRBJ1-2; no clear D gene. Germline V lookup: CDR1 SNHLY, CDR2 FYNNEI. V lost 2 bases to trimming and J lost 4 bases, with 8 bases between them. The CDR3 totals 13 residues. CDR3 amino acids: CASSENSGYGYTF. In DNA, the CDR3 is TGTGCCAGCAGTGAAAATTCAGGCTATGGCTACACCTTC.

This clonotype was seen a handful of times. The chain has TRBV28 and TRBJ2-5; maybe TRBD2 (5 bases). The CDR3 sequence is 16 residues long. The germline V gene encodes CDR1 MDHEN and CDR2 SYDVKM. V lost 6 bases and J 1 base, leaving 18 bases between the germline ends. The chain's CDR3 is CASSAGLLPPQETQYF. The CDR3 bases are TGTGCCAGCAGCGCCGGACTTTTGCCCCCCCAAGAGACCCAGTACTTC.

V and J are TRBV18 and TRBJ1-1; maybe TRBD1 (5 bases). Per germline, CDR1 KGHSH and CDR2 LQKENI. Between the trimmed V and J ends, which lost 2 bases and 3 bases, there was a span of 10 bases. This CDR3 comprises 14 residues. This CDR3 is CASSPAGPDTEAFF. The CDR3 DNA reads TGTGCCAGCTCACCAGCGGGGCCCGACACTGAAGCTTTCTTT. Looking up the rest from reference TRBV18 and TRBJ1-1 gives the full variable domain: NAGVMQNPRHLVRRRGQEARLRCSPMKGHSHVYWYRQLPEEGLKFMVYLQKENIIDESGMPKERFSAEFPKEGPSILRIQQVVRGDSAAYFCASSPAGPDTEAFFGQGTRLTVV.